One sample yielded the 23 T cell receptor beta chains listed below, sequenced in a study of CD8 T cells in Susac syndrome. An input of about 0.45 to 1 ug of RNA was subjected to reverse transcription using random hexamers. TCRdb called the immunoSEQ multiplex PCR reads again in MiXCR, with one record for every CDR3 protein. This table holds approximately 68,000 distinct CDR3 sequences, roughly 95% found once. The sequenced material came from CD8+ T cells from PBMCs. These receptors were collected from a human donor with multiple sclerosis.

This chain connects TRBV5-5 to TRBJ1-2, with D tentatively TRBD1 (6 bases). This CDR3 is built from 15 residues. V lost 4 bases and J lost 3, with 16 bases in between. Germline CDR1 reads SGHKS; CDR2 reads YYEKEE (reference sequence). CDR3 sequence: CASSPNPRQDYGYTF. The DNA for the CDR3 is TGTGCCAGCAGCCCCAATCCTAGACAGGACTATGGCTACACCTTC. The full variable domain, in which reference TRBV5-5 and TRBJ1-2 provide the parts outside the CDR3, is DAGVTQSPTHLIKTRGQQVTLRCSPISGHKSVSWYQQVLGQGPQFIFQYYEKEERGRGNFPDRFSARQFPNYSSELNVNALLLGDSALYLCASSPNPRQDYGYTFGSGTRLTVV.

The rearrangement links TRBV5-6 to TRBJ1-5, with D perhaps matching TRBD1 (6 bases). Germline values: CDR1 SGHDT, CDR2 YYEEEE. CDR3 length: 12 amino acids. Trimming removed 7 bases at V and 4 bases at J, with 9 bases between. As DNA, the CDR3 is TGTGCCAGCCAGAGGGGGAATCAGCCCCAGCATTTT. It is translated as CASQRGNQPQHF.

The rearrangement links TRBV3-1 to TRBJ2-6; the D is unclear. V was shortened by 1 base and J by 0 bases, with 13 bases between the two germline ends. Germline assignment: CDR1 LGHDT and CDR2 YNNKEL (reference sequence). The CDR3 has 18 amino acids. The CDR3, as DNA: TGTGCCAGCAGCCAAGGGCTCCCTAGGGACTCTGGGGCCAACGTCCTGACTTTC. Translation: CASSQGLPRDSGANVLTF.

The V gene is TRBV5-1, the J gene TRBJ2-1; 9 bases fit TRBD1. Germline V CDR1 and CDR2: SGHRS, YFSETQ. Losses at the gene ends were 3 bases for V and 7 bases for J; bases not matched to a gene: 2. This CDR3 is built from 13 residues. The chain's CDR3 is CASSSGQGNEQFF. CDR3 DNA: TGCGCCAGCAGCTCCGGACAGGGGAATGAGCAGTTCTTC.

The rearrangement links TRBV5-6 to TRBJ2-1; possibly TRBD2 for D (5 bases). V was pared by 3 bases and J by 7 bases, with 14 bases between. CDR1 is SGHDT and CDR2 is YYEEEE in the germline V gene. The CDR3 runs 14 residues. The CDR3 is CASSWGAPRNEQFF. CDR3 nucleotide sequence: TGTGCCAGCAGCTGGGGAGCTCCTAGGAATGAGCAGTTCTTC.

The chain uses TRBV19 and TRBJ1-5, with 9 bases aligning to TRBD1. Trimming at V came to 3 bases and at J to 0 bases, leaving 9 bases not matched to a gene. The germline V gene has CDR1 LNHDA and CDR2 SQIVND (reference sequence). The CDR3 spans 18 residues. The CDR3 spells CASSIIRTGDYSNQPQHF. CDR3 bases: TGTGCCAGTAGTATCATAAGGACAGGGGATTATAGCAATCAGCCCCAGCATTTT.

J is TRBJ2-3 and V is TRBV7-6; no reliable D call. V was trimmed by 1 base and J by 10 bases, leaving 15 bases between them. Germline V gene data show CDR1 as SGHVS and CDR2 as FNYEAQ. The CDR3 extends over 14 amino acids. CDR3 DNA: TGTGCCAGCAGCTTAGAGGCGGAAACAGCCTCGCAGTATTTT. It is translated as CASSLEAETASQYF.

The chain couples TRBV27 to TRBJ2-5; D possibly corresponds to TRBD2 (5 bases). Germline V lookup: CDR1 MNHEY, CDR2 SMNVEV (reference sequence). The CDR3 has 17 residues. V was trimmed by 0 bases and J by 2 bases, leaving 16 bases between them. CDR3 sequence: CASSLSNTPRGQETQYF. Written as DNA, the CDR3 is TGTGCCAGCAGTTTATCGAACACCCCACGGGGTCAAGAGACCCAGTACTTC.

The chain carries TRBV29-1 and TRBJ2-1; maybe TRBD1 (6 bases). The germline CDR1 and CDR2 sequences are SQVTM and ANQGSEA. V was clipped by 3 bases and J by 0 bases, with 12 bases between them. The CDR3 length is 15 residues. The CDR3 DNA reads TGCAGCGTTGACGGACAGCTAACCTCCTACAATGAGCAGTTCTTC. Its translation: CSVDGQLTSYNEQFF.

The chain recombines TRBV9 with TRBJ1-1; no firm D call. This CDR3 is 15 amino acids long. The V and J ends lost 4 bases and 4 bases respectively, with 17 bases between them. Germline V CDR1 and CDR2: SGDLS, YYNGEE. For the CDR3, the DNA is TGTGCCAGCAGCCCTCCCGGGGTCGGGAGCACTGAAGCTTTCTTT. Protein sequence: CASSPPGVGSTEAFF.

V usage is TRBV4-1 and J usage is TRBJ1-3; unclear D gene. The CDR3 sequence is 13 residues long. V shed 4 bases and J shed 4 bases, with 8 bases lying between them. Germline V gene lookup returns CDR1 MGHRA and CDR2 YSYEKL. The CDR3 region is CASSLGHGNTIYF. The CDR3 nucleotides read TGCGCCAGCAGCCTAGGGCACGGAAACACCATATATTTT.

The chain has TRBV29-1 and TRBJ2-6; TRBD1 agrees at 9 bases. This CDR3 spans 16 amino acids. V gave up 3 bases and J gave up 3 bases; unmatched junction bases: 6. Germline loops: CDR1 SQVTM, CDR2 ANQGSEA. The CDR3 here is CSVEGTGFDGANVLTF. The CDR3 nucleotides read TGCAGCGTTGAGGGGACAGGGTTCGATGGGGCCAACGTCCTGACTTTC.

The rearrangement joins TRBV10-3 to TRBJ2-1; TRBD1 aligns across 8 bases. V dropped 2 bases and J dropped 4; count of bases not matched to a gene: 7. Germline-derived CDR1 and CDR2 are ENHRY and SYGVKD. The CDR3 is made up of 16 amino acids. The CDR3 loop is CAISEPGTGRYNEQFF. The CDR3 DNA reads as TGTGCCATCAGTGAGCCCGGGACAGGTAGATACAATGAGCAGTTCTTC.

V is TRBV3-1 and J is TRBJ1-5, with D unclear. V was pared by 4 bases and J by 7 bases, with 14 bases between. CDR1 is LGHDT and CDR2 is YNNKEL in the germline V gene (reference sequence). The CDR3 runs 14 residues. CDR3 in amino acids: CASSPFPGGQPQHF. In DNA, the CDR3 is TGTGCCAGCAGCCCCTTTCCAGGTGGACAGCCCCAGCATTTT.

This clonotype has a single count. The chain uses TRBV6-6 and TRBJ2-7; D may be TRBD2 (6 bases). The CDR3 length is 13 residues. Germline V CDR1 and CDR2: MNHNY, SVGAGI (reference sequence). Trimming took off 2 bases at V and 5 bases at J, with 10 bases between the two ends. CDR3 nucleotide sequence: TGTGCCAGCAGTTACATGGAGGGCGACGAGCAGTACTTC. Translated, it gives CASSYMEGDEQYF.

This chain connects TRBV20-1 to TRBJ1-1; 10 bases match TRBD1. V lost 6 bases and J lost 1; bases outside the gene matches: 2. This CDR3 is 13 amino acids long. From germline, CDR1 is DFQATT and CDR2 SNEGSKA (reference sequence). The DNA for the CDR3 is TGCAGTGCCGACAGGGGGCGGAACACTGAAGCTTTCTTT. Residues: CSADRGRNTEAFF.

The chain has TRBV20-1 and TRBJ1-2; 7 nucleotides align to TRBD1. The J segment lost 4 bases and the V segment lost 2 bases, leaving 7 bases of the junction unmatched. Germline V gives CDR1 DFQATT, CDR2 SNEGSKA (reference sequence). The CDR3 runs 14 residues. The CDR3 nucleotides read TGCAGTGCTAGACCGACAGGGTGGGGCTATGGCTACACCTTC. Translating gives CSARPTGWGYGYTF.

This chain joins TRBV29-1 and TRBJ1-2, with D unclear. V shed 6 bases and J shed 7 bases, with 18 bases lying between them. The CDR3 totals 13 residues. Germline V gene lookup returns CDR1 SQVTM and CDR2 ANQGSEA. As DNA, the CDR3 is TGCAGCGTGGCCCGGATAGAGGGTGGTGGCTACACCTTC. Its translation: CSVARIEGGGYTF.

This chain links TRBV4-3 with TRBJ2-7; 7 bases map to TRBD2. Germline trimming cut 3 bases from V and 1 base from J; bases unmatched to any gene: 6. CDR1 is LGHNA and CDR2 is YSLEER in the germline V gene. This CDR3 is built from 15 residues. Here the CDR3 reads CASSQTSTGSYEQYF. The DNA of the CDR3 is TGCGCCAGCAGCCAGACTAGCACGGGATCCTACGAGCAGTACTTC.

J is TRBJ2-7 and V is TRBV7-8, with TRBD1 matching over 9 bases. The V gene's germline CDR1 is SGHVS and CDR2 FQNEAQ. Trimming at V came to 3 bases and at J to 3 bases, leaving 6 bases not matched to a gene. CDR3 length equals 15 residues. Here the CDR3 reads CASSFEQGAGYEQYF. CDR3 bases: TGTGCCAGCAGCTTTGAACAGGGGGCGGGCTACGAGCAGTACTTC. The full variable domain, completed using reference TRBV7-8 and TRBJ2-7, is GAGVSQSPRYKVAKRGQDVALRCDPISGHVSLFWYQQALGQGPEFLTYFQNEAQLDKSGLPSDRFFAERPEGSVSTLKIQRTQQEDSAVYLCASSFEQGAGYEQYFGPGTRLTVT.

The V call is TRBV29-1, the J call TRBJ2-2, with TRBD1 matching over 9 bases. CDR3 length: 15 residues. Germline values: CDR1 SQVTM, CDR2 ANQGSEA. J gave up 9 bases and V 3 bases, and 11 bases lay outside the gene matches. CDR3 sequence reads: CSVEFGDRAPRELFF. In nucleotides, the CDR3 is TGCAGCGTTGAGTTCGGGGACAGGGCTCCCCGGGAGCTGTTTTTT.

This chain uses TRBV29-1 with TRBJ2-3; D is ambiguous. Per germline, CDR1 SQVTM and CDR2 ANQGSEA. The CDR3 contains 14 residues. V was trimmed by 6 bases and J by 4 bases, leaving 17 bases between them. Written as DNA, the CDR3 is TGCAGCGTCCATAAGGCACAGAGATCAGATACGCAGTATTTT. This encodes CSVHKAQRSDTQYF.

The chain employs TRBV6-5 and TRBJ2-5, with 12 bases matching TRBD2. With 5 bases clipped from V and 4 bases from J, the junction kept 2 bases outside the gene matches. The CDR3 is 14 amino acids. Germline-derived CDR1 and CDR2 are MNHEY and SVGAGI. The CDR3 DNA is TGTGCCAGCAGTCCTAGCGGGGGGGGAGAGACCCAGTACTTC. As protein: CASSPSGGGETQYF.